The clone carrying this TCR beta chain came up once. Its antigen is currently unknown. Primed by a sample-barcoded 5' primer and a J-beta primer mix, a second PCR proceeded for 7 to 11 cycles. TCRdb recomputed calls from the 5' RACE reads with MiXCR, one row per CDR3 protein. The table has 1.5 million to 2 million distinct CDR3 sequences, roughly 50% seen once. This entry belongs to a study of blood T cells in healthy people across ages. Findings of the study overall: TCR beta diversity was tightly associated with the proportion of naive T cells.

CDR3 length: 17 residues. Trimming took 4 bases from V and 0 from J; bases not matched to a gene: 11. Germline loops: CDR1 SGHRS, CDR2 YFSETQ. The sequenced material came from blood. The chain combines TRBV5-1 with TRBJ2-3; TRBD1 agrees at 7 bases. The clonotype comes from a woman aged 40 to 55 in good health. The CDR3 region is CASSLPTGTASTDTQYF. CDR3 nucleotide sequence: TGCGCCAGCAGCCTTCCAACCGGGACAGCAAGCACAGATACGCAGTATTTT.